A single sample is the source of the 30 T cell receptor beta chains below, sequenced in a study of CD8+ T cells in alopecia areata. Once RNA had been extracted, it was reverse transcribed into cDNA to act as the sequencing template. TCRdb keeps only in-frame clones here, not all; method: immunoSEQ multiplex PCR. The table records about 200,000 clones, about three fifths of them present only once. As to treatment: oral pan-JAK inhibitor, 5-10 mg twice daily. The starting material was CD4+ T cells sorted from blood, obtained at week 24, from a patient treated with tofacitinib. The origin of the receptors is a human donor with alopecia areata.

V gene TRBV19 combines with J gene TRBJ2-5, with D unresolved. Between the trimmed V and J ends, which lost 3 bases and 2 bases, there was a span of 16 bases. This CDR3 is 16 amino acids long. Germline V gene data show CDR1 as LNHDA and CDR2 as SQIVND (reference sequence). CDR3 nucleotide sequence: TGTGCCAGTAGTATCATCAGCACAGCCATACAAGAGACCCAGTACTTC. Encoded protein: CASSIISTAIQETQYF.

This clone was seen a few times. V is TRBV5-1 and J is TRBJ1-3; no firm D call. V was clipped by 0 bases and J by 0 bases, with 7 bases between them. In germline, CDR1 is SGHRS, CDR2 YFSETQ. The CDR3 spans 15 residues. Here the CDR3 reads CASSLAPSSGNTIYF. CDR3 DNA: TGCGCCAGCAGCTTGGCCCCGAGCTCTGGAAACACCATATATTTT. Combining the CDR3 with reference TRBV5-1 and TRBJ1-3 gives the whole variable domain KAGVTQTPRYLIKTRGQQVTLSCSPISGHRSVSWYQQTPGQGLQFLFEYFSETQRNKGNFPGRFSGRQFSNSRSEMNVSTLELGDSALYLCASSLAPSSGNTIYFGEGSWLTVV.

V and J are TRBV4-1 and TRBJ2-3; D unresolved. V shed 1 base and J shed 4 bases, with 12 bases lying between them. This CDR3 comprises 15 residues. Per the germline V gene, CDR1 is MGHRA and CDR2 is YSYEKL. This CDR3 is CASSQVGEGADTQYF. The CDR3 DNA is TGCGCCAGCAGCCAAGTCGGCGAAGGCGCAGATACGCAGTATTTT.

The rearrangement joins TRBV29-1 to TRBJ2-3; no clear D gene. The germline V gene encodes CDR1 SQVTM and CDR2 ANQGSEA. The V end lost 6 bases, the J end lost 0 bases, and 7 bases lay between the germline ends. CDR3 length: 12 amino acids. DNA for the CDR3: TGCAGCGTGGTACCTAGCACAGATACGCAGTATTTT. Translated: CSVVPSTDTQYF.

The chain employs TRBV7-8 and TRBJ1-1; unclear D gene. The CDR3 contains 16 residues. Trimming cost V 6 bases and J 0 bases, with 17 bases left between them. The V gene's germline CDR1 is SGHVS and CDR2 FQNEAQ. The CDR3, as DNA: TGTGCCAGCAGTCGAAGCGAGTTCTCCATGAACACTGAAGCTTTCTTT. Protein product: CASSRSEFSMNTEAFF.

The sample holds many counts of this clone. V is TRBV29-1 and J is TRBJ2-3; 8 bases fit TRBD1. The CDR3 contains 15 residues. The V segment lost 6 bases and the J segment 4 bases; nucleotides outside the gene matches: 12. CDR1 is SQVTM, CDR2 ANQGSEA, per germline. The CDR3: CSVDDGAGGADTQYF. The CDR3 region has the DNA TGCAGCGTCGATGACGGGGCAGGGGGCGCAGATACGCAGTATTTT.

This clone showed up just a few times. V is TRBV7-9 and J is TRBJ1-4; D gene ambiguous. Germline-derived CDR1 and CDR2 are SEHNR and FQNEAQ (reference sequence). The CDR3 is 15 residues long. The V gene lost 4 bases and the J gene lost 0 bases, with 9 bases spanning the gap. The CDR3 reads CASSSQAATNEKLFF. The CDR3 DNA sequence: TGTGCCAGCAGCTCCCAGGCTGCAACTAATGAAAAACTGTTTTTT. Drawing the rest from reference TRBV7-9 and TRBJ1-4, the complete variable domain is DTGVSQNPRHKITKRGQNVTFRCDPISEHNRLYWYRQTLGQGPEFLTYFQNEAQLEKSRLLSDRFSAERPKGSFSTLEIQRTEQGDSAMYLCASSSQAATNEKLFFGSGTQLSVL.

This clone was detected a few times. V is TRBV2 and J is TRBJ2-1; a possible D gene is TRBD2 (5 bases). The V and J ends lost 1 base and 10 bases respectively, with 8 bases between them. This CDR3 contains 12 residues. The germline CDR1 and CDR2 sequences are SNHLY and FYNNEI. The CDR3 coding sequence is TGTGCCAGCAGTGAAGTCCGAGGGGAGCAGTTCTTC. It specifies CASSEVRGEQFF.

Here the CDR3 DNA reads TGTGCCAGCAGCCGGGACAGGGTCAGCACAGATACGCAGTATTTT. It encodes CASSRDRVSTDTQYF. The chain recombines TRBV7-9 with TRBJ2-3; 9 nucleotides align to TRBD1. V lost 5 bases, J lost 0 bases, and 3 bases stayed unmatched. Germline loops: CDR1 SEHNR, CDR2 FQNEAQ (reference sequence). CDR3 length equals 15 residues.

This sequence joins TRBV6-6 and TRBJ2-3; TRBD2 matches at 7 bases. With V trimmed by 2 bases and J by 1 base, 0 bases remained unmatched. The CDR3 totals 14 residues. CDR1 MNHNY and CDR2 SVGAGI come from the germline V gene (reference sequence). CDR3 residues: CASSYGGGTDTQYF. DNA of the CDR3: TGTGCCAGCAGTTACGGGGGGGGCACAGATACGCAGTATTTT.

This clone was detected a few times. V is TRBV29-1 and J is TRBJ2-1; TRBD1 matches 9 bases. Unmatched junction bases numbered 9, after V lost 5 bases and J lost 7 bases. CDR1 is SQVTM and CDR2 is ANQGSEA in the germline V gene. The CDR3 totals 14 residues. DNA for the CDR3: TGCAGCGTTACAGACAGGGGGGTTATGAATGAGCAGTTCTTC. Encoded protein: CSVTDRGVMNEQFF.

The rearrangement uses TRBV2 and TRBJ2-7; D remains ambiguous. CDR1 is SNHLY, CDR2 FYNNEI, per germline. V lost 7 bases and J 0 bases, leaving 7 bases between the germline ends. This CDR3 spans 12 amino acids. The CDR3: CASMRSSYEQYF. The CDR3 DNA reads TGTGCCAGCATGCGGAGCTCCTACGAGCAGTACTTC.

The chain has TRBV28 and TRBJ2-4, with D tentatively TRBD2 (5 bases). The V gene lost 1 base and the J gene lost 7 bases, with 11 bases spanning the gap. Germline CDR1 MDHEN, CDR2 SYDVKM. The CDR3 contains 14 residues. CDR3 bases: TGTGCCAGCAGTTTATTTGCCAGAGGGAACATTCAGTACTTC. It codes for CASSLFARGNIQYF.

The rearrangement links TRBV6-5 to TRBJ2-7; 8 bases are shared with TRBD1. This CDR3 comprises 13 residues. V lost 4 bases, J lost 3 bases, and 2 bases stayed unmatched. Germline V lookup: CDR1 MNHEY, CDR2 SVGAGI. This CDR3 is CASSLDRDYEQYF. CDR3 in DNA: TGTGCCAGCAGTTTGGACAGGGACTACGAGCAGTACTTC.

The rearrangement links TRBV29-1 to TRBJ1-2; D remains ambiguous. The V gene's germline CDR1 is SQVTM and CDR2 ANQGSEA. The CDR3 loop spans 12 amino acids. Deletions cut 2 bases from V and 4 bases from J, with 8 bases between. The CDR3 coding sequence is TGCAGCGTTGAAAAGGGAGTCTATGGCTACACCTTC. Protein product: CSVEKGVYGYTF.

The rearrangement joins TRBV5-1 to TRBJ2-5; tentative D call: TRBD1 (6 bases). The CDR3 contains 14 residues. Trimming cost V 0 bases and J 3 bases, with 9 bases left between them. The germline CDR1 and CDR2 sequences are SGHRS and YFSETQ. The CDR3 nucleotides are TGCGCCAGCAGCTTGGGGGCAGGGGAAGAGACCCAGTACTTC. Its translation: CASSLGAGEETQYF.

The sample holds a few counts of this clone. The rearrangement joins TRBV5-1 to TRBJ1-1; D is ambiguous. The CDR3 has 15 amino acids. The V end lost 3 bases, the J end lost 1 base, and 13 bases lay between the germline ends. The V gene's germline CDR1 is SGHRS and CDR2 YFSETQ. This CDR3 is CASSSNPDGNTEAFF. CDR3 DNA sequence: TGCGCCAGCAGCTCAAACCCCGACGGGAACACTGAAGCTTTCTTT.

In this sample, this clone turned up a few times. The chain carries TRBV5-4 and TRBJ2-1, with D perhaps given as TRBD1 or TRBD2 (5 bases each). Per germline, CDR1 SGHNT and CDR2 YYREEE (reference sequence). V lost 3 bases to trimming and J lost 8 bases, with 21 bases between them. CDR3 length equals 16 residues. DNA for the CDR3: TGTGCCAGCAGCTGGGGGTCGGCTAATGGAGTCGATGAGCAGTTCTTC. As protein: CASSWGSANGVDEQFF.

This clone was seen a few times. The rearrangement links TRBV5-1 to TRBJ2-7; no firm D call. The V gene's germline CDR1 is SGHRS and CDR2 YFSETQ. The germline V and J ends were trimmed by 0 bases and 6 bases, with 16 bases remaining between them. The CDR3 loop spans 15 amino acids. CDR3 protein: CASSLVVGTALEQYF. In nucleotides, the CDR3 is TGCGCCAGCAGCTTGGTAGTAGGCACAGCCCTCGAGCAGTACTTC.

The chain carries TRBV2 and TRBJ2-5, with 8 bases identical to TRBD2. Germline V CDR1 and CDR2: SNHLY, FYNNEI. The CDR3 runs 14 residues. The ends lost 6 bases at V and 1 base at J; junction bases unmatched: 4. The CDR3 spells CASRDGTSQETQYF. DNA of the CDR3: TGTGCCAGCAGAGACGGGACTAGCCAAGAGACCCAGTACTTC.

The rearrangement uses TRBV4-1 and TRBJ1-1, with D perhaps matching TRBD1 (6 bases). The CDR3 covers 14 residues. Trimming left V 0 bases short and J 4 bases short, with 9 bases between. Germline CDR1 reads MGHRA; CDR2 reads YSYEKL. The CDR3, as DNA: TGCGCCAGCAGCCAAGAGAGGGGGGGCACTGAAGCTTTCTTT. This sequence encodes CASSQERGGTEAFF.

V usage is TRBV5-4 and J usage is TRBJ1-1; D is unresolved. Germline loops: CDR1 SGHNT, CDR2 YYREEE (reference sequence). This CDR3 has 12 amino acids. V was pared by 6 bases and J by 3 bases, with 9 bases between. In DNA, the CDR3 is TGTGCCAGCACTGGGCGGGACACTGAAGCTTTCTTT. Translated: CASTGRDTEAFF.

About this clone: The identical CDR3 is also encoded by other nucleotide sequences in the sample. The chain couples TRBV29-1 to TRBJ2-7; a possible D gene is TRBD2 (5 bases). This CDR3 spans 11 amino acids. Germline-derived CDR1 and CDR2 are SQVTM and ANQGSEA. Trimming stripped 6 bases from V and 4 bases from J, with 10 bases between. The CDR3 nucleotides read TGCAGCGTGGCGGGTAGTTACGAGCAGTACTTC. Its protein is CSVAGSYEQYF.

The chain has TRBV28 and TRBJ2-1, with 12 bases that match TRBD1. The ends lost 3 bases at V and 7 bases at J; junction bases unmatched: 7. The germline V gene encodes CDR1 MDHEN and CDR2 SYDVKM. CDR3 length: 16 residues. CDR3 DNA sequence: TGTGCCAGCAGTTTCGGGGACAGGGGGCTTGGTAATGAGCAGTTCTTC. Translated, it gives CASSFGDRGLGNEQFF.

The gene calls are TRBV7-8 and TRBJ1-5; D call uncertain. CDR3 length: 15 residues. V was trimmed by 2 bases and J by 0 bases, leaving 8 bases between them. Germline CDR1 SGHVS, CDR2 FQNEAQ. CDR3 region: CASSLWGNSNQPQHF. The DNA of the CDR3 is TGTGCCAGCAGCTTATGGGGAAATAGCAATCAGCCCCAGCATTTT.

This clone was observed a handful of times. This chain joins TRBV30 and TRBJ1-5; the D is unclear. V lost 2 bases to trimming and J lost 4 bases, with 9 bases between them. CDR3 size: 13 residues. Looked up from germline, CDR1 is GTSNPN and CDR2 is SVGIG (reference sequence). DNA for the CDR3: TGTGCCTGGAGTAAAGATGGTAATCAGCCCCAGCATTTT. It codes for CAWSKDGNQPQHF. Full variable domain (rest looked up from reference TRBV30 and TRBJ1-5): SQTIHQWPATLVQPVGSPLSLECTVEGTSNPNLYWYRQAAGRGLQLLFYSVGIGQISSEVPQNLSASRPQDRQFILSSKKLLLSDSGFYLCAWSKDGNQPQHFGDGTRLSIL.

This clone occurred a few times. The V and J genes are TRBV29-1 and TRBJ2-3, with 10 nucleotides matching TRBD2. The CDR3 sequence is 13 residues long. V trimming: 6 bases; J trimming: 15 bases; junction bases outside the gene matches: 15. Germline V lookup: CDR1 SQVTM, CDR2 ANQGSEA. The CDR3 nucleotides read TGCAGCGTGCCCTCCGGGACTAGCGTAGGGTATTATTTT. Its translation: CSVPSGTSVGYYF.

V and J are TRBV9 and TRBJ2-3; the D is unclear. The CDR3 is 13 residues long. The germline CDR1 and CDR2 sequences are SGDLS and YYNGEE. Trimming cost V 0 bases and J 6 bases, with 8 bases left between them. CDR3 protein: CASSVGDWDTQYF. CDR3 bases: TGTGCCAGCAGCGTAGGAGATTGGGATACGCAGTATTTT.

This rearrangement joins TRBV9 to TRBJ2-5; a possible D gene is TRBD1 (7 bases). This CDR3 has 17 residues. V was pared by 0 bases and J by 5 bases, with 20 bases between. From germline, CDR1 is SGDLS and CDR2 YYNGEE. This chain's CDR3 is CASSVGSGRGDRETQYF. The CDR3 nucleotides read TGTGCCAGCAGCGTAGGATCCGGCAGGGGGGATCGGGAGACCCAGTACTTC.

The rearrangement uses TRBV20-1 and TRBJ2-7; tentatively, D is TRBD2 (6 bases). Germline CDR1 DFQATT, CDR2 SNEGSKA (reference sequence). The CDR3 has 11 amino acids. Deletions cut 5 bases from V and 5 bases from J, with 10 bases between. CDR3 nucleotide sequence: TGCAGTGCTCCGGGGAGGCACGAGCAGTACTTC. As protein: CSAPGRHEQYF.